These 15 T cell receptor beta chains originate from one sample sequenced in a study of lymphopenia after photon versus proton radiotherapy. Sequencing used immunoSEQ multiplex PCR; TCRdb keeps in-frame clones, though not all of them. The sample holds about 40,000 clones; 85% to 90% are singletons and the top ten take over 9%. Sequencing was performed on peripheral blood, taken from a patient treated with proton-based radiotherapy. These receptors originate from a woman in her seventies with pancreatic cancer. Some clones in this sample may be carry-over from other donors' samples.

This chain joins TRBV7-9 and TRBJ1-4; 8 bases line up with TRBD1. The length of the CDR3 is 15 residues. Unmatched junction bases numbered 10, after V lost 5 bases and J lost 8 bases. Germline values: CDR1 SEHNR, CDR2 FQNEAQ (reference sequence). CDR3 in amino acids: CASSPSTGGYEKLFF. In nucleotides, the CDR3 is TGTGCCAGCAGCCCCAGTACAGGGGGATACGAAAAACTGTTTTTT.

The chain employs TRBV6-4 and TRBJ2-1; D is perhaps TRBD2 (5 bases). CDR1 MRHNA and CDR2 SNTAGT come from the germline V gene. V was pared by 4 bases and J by 1 base, with 11 bases between. The CDR3 has 15 amino acids. The CDR3 bases are TGTGCCAGCAGTGCTAGTGGGAGTTCCTACAATGAGCAGTTCTTC. This gives the protein CASSASGSSYNEQFF.

The genes are TRBV2 and TRBJ1-1, with 12 nucleotides matching TRBD1. The germline V gene has CDR1 SNHLY and CDR2 FYNNEI. The length of the CDR3 is 15 residues. V dropped 4 bases and J dropped 4; count of bases not matched to a gene: 4. The DNA of the CDR3 is TGTGCCAGCAGTGTGGGACAGGGGGCGCTCACTGAAGCTTTCTTT. Amino acids: CASSVGQGALTEAFF.

The J gene is TRBJ2-3, the V gene TRBV4-2; tentative D call: TRBD1 (5 bases). Trimming took 1 base from V and 4 from J, leaving 12 bases between them. The germline CDR1 and CDR2 sequences are LGHNA and YNFKEQ. The CDR3 covers 15 residues. In DNA form, the CDR3 reads TGTGCCAGCAGCCAAGTTTCAGGGCCCTCAGATACGCAGTATTTT. This encodes CASSQVSGPSDTQYF.

The rearrangement uses TRBV19 and TRBJ2-5; D may be TRBD1 (6 bases). Germline V gene data show CDR1 as LNHDA and CDR2 as SQIVND (reference sequence). V was pared by 6 bases and J by 0 bases, with 11 bases between. The CDR3 sequence is 14 residues long. In DNA form, the CDR3 reads TGTGCCAGTAGCCAACAGGGAAACCAAGAGACCCAGTACTTC. It translates to CASSQQGNQETQYF. Full variable domain (missing parts from reference TRBV19 and TRBJ2-5): DGGITQSPKYLFRKEGQNVTLSCEQNLNHDAMYWYRQDPGQGLRLIYYSQIVNDFQKGDIAEGYSVSREKKESFPLTVTSAQKNPTAFYLCASSQQGNQETQYFGPGTRLLVL.

V usage is TRBV9 and J usage is TRBJ1-2; D uncertain. The CDR3 spans 15 residues. V lost 0 bases and J 5 bases, leaving 14 bases between the germline ends. Germline assignment: CDR1 SGDLS and CDR2 YYNGEE. CDR3 sequence reads: CASSVGTALGYGYTF. The CDR3 DNA reads TGTGCCAGCAGCGTAGGGACGGCCCTTGGATATGGCTACACCTTC.

This clone was observed a single time. The chain links TRBV9 to TRBJ2-5; D is tentatively TRBD1 or TRBD2 (5 bases each). Per the germline V gene, CDR1 is SGDLS and CDR2 is YYNGEE. The CDR3 is made up of 16 amino acids. Trimming removed 0 bases at V and 2 bases at J, with 14 bases between. In DNA form, the CDR3 reads TGTGCCAGCAGCGTAGTAGGGGAGCTCTCTCAAGAGACCCAGTACTTC. Amino acid sequence: CASSVVGELSQETQYF.

The genes are TRBV6-6 and TRBJ1-1, with D tentatively TRBD1 (6 bases). CDR3 length equals 16 residues. Germline assignment: CDR1 MNHNY and CDR2 SVGAGI (reference sequence). The germline V and J ends were trimmed by 7 bases and 4 bases, with 22 bases remaining between them. The CDR3 loop reads CASTQTYREATTEAFF. The CDR3 nucleotides are TGTGCCAGCACCCAAACTTACAGGGAGGCGACCACTGAAGCTTTCTTT.

The rearrangement joins TRBV6-7 to TRBJ2-1; no clear D. TRBV6-7 is marked as an open reading frame, function uncertain. The CDR3 consists of 10 residues. Trimming left V 2 bases short and J 8 bases short, with 1 base between. CDR3: CASSYDEQFF. The CDR3 DNA follows: TGTGCCAGCAGTTACGATGAGCAGTTCTTC.

This chain joins TRBV7-2 and TRBJ1-4; D unclear. The CDR3 runs to 15 residues. Germline V CDR1 and CDR2: SGHTA, FQGNSA. V lost 4 bases and J lost 3, with 12 bases in between. DNA of the CDR3: TGTGCCAGCAGCTCGCGCGTAGGTGCTAATGAAAAACTGTTTTTT. Translated, it gives CASSSRVGANEKLFF.

V usage is TRBV6-5 and J usage is TRBJ1-2; no reliable D call. V was clipped by 0 bases and J by 2 bases, with 13 bases between them. The V gene's germline CDR1 is MNHEY and CDR2 SVGAGI. This CDR3 contains 16 residues. The CDR3 DNA reads as TGTGCCAGCAGTTACTCGCTTGTGGGCAGGAACTATGGCTACACCTTC. The encoded protein is CASSYSLVGRNYGYTF.

CDR3 DNA: TGTGCCTGGAGTCAAACAGGGCATGAGCAGTTCTTC. Its protein product is CAWSQTGHEQFF. J is TRBJ2-1 and V is TRBV30, with D possibly TRBD1 on 6 matching bases. The CDR3 is 12 residues long. Germline values: CDR1 GTSNPN, CDR2 SVGIG (reference sequence). The V and J ends lost 2 bases and 8 bases respectively, with 10 bases between them.

The chain combines TRBV5-1 with TRBJ1-2; 7 bases are a match to TRBD1. This CDR3 has 16 amino acids. From germline, CDR1 is SGHRS and CDR2 YFSETQ. V gave up 6 bases and J gave up 2 bases; unmatched junction bases: 13. The CDR3 reads CASNFLGGADNYGYTF. The CDR3 nucleotides read TGCGCCAGCAACTTCCTAGGGGGCGCAGACAACTATGGCTACACCTTC.

V is TRBV5-6 and J is TRBJ2-2; 7 nucleotides match TRBD2. The CDR3 is 16 residues long. Germline assignment: CDR1 SGHDT and CDR2 YYEEEE. With 5 bases clipped from V and 4 bases from J, the junction kept 11 bases outside the gene matches. The CDR3 coding sequence is TGTGCCAGCAGACCTCTAGCGGAGAGGGGCACCGGGGAGCTGTTTTTT. Residues: CASRPLAERGTGELFF.

This chain uses TRBV7-3 with TRBJ2-1; TRBD2 agrees at 8 bases. Trimming cost V 2 bases and J 2 bases; bases outside gene matches: 2. This CDR3 is built from 15 residues. CDR1 and CDR2 (germline): SGHTA, FQGTGA. CDR3 DNA: TGTGCCAGCAGCTTAGACGGGAGGGCCTACAATGAGCAGTTCTTC. This gives the protein CASSLDGRAYNEQFF.